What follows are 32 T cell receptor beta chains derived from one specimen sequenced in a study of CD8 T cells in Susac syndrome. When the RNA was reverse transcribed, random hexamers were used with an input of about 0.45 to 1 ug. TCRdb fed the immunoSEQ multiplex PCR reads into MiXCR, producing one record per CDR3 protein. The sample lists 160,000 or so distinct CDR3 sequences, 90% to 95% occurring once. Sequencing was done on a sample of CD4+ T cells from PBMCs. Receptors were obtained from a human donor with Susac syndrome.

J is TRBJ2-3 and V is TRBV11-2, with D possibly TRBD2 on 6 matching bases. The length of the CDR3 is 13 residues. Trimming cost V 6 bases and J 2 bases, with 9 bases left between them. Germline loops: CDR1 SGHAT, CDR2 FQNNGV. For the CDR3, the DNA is TGTGCCAGCAGTCTAGCGTTCACAGATACGCAGTATTTT. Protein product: CASSLAFTDTQYF.

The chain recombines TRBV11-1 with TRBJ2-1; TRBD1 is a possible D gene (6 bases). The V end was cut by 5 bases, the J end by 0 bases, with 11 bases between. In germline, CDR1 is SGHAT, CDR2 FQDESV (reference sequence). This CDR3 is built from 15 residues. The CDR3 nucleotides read TGTGCCAGCAGCCAGGGGCAGAGCTCCTACAATGAGCAGTTCTTC. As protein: CASSQGQSSYNEQFF.

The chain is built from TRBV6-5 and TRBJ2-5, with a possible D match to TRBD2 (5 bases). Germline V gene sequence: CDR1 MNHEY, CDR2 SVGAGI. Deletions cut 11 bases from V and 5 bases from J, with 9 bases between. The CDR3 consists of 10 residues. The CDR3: CAGGRETQYF. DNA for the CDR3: TGTGCCGGAGGACGGGAGACCCAGTACTTC.

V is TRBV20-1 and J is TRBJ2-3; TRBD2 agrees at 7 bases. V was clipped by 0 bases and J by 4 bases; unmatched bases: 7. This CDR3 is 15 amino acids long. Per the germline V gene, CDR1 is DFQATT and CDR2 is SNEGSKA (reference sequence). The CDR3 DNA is TGCAGTGCTAGAGATGGTCGGGGGGTGGCAGATACGCAGTATTTT. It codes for CSARDGRGVADTQYF.

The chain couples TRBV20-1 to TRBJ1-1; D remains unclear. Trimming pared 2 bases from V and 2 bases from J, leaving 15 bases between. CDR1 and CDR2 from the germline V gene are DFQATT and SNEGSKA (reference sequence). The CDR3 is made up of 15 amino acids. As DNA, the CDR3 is TGCAGTGCTAGACCGTTCCGGGGAAGTAACACTGAAGCTTTCTTT. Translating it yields CSARPFRGSNTEAFF.

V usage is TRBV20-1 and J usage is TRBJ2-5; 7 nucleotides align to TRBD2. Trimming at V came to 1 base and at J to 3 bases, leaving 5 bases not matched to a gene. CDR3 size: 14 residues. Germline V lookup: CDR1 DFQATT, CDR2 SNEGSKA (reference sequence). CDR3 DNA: TGCAGTGCTAGAGGGGAGGGCAGAAAAGAGACCCAGTACTTC. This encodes CSARGEGRKETQYF.

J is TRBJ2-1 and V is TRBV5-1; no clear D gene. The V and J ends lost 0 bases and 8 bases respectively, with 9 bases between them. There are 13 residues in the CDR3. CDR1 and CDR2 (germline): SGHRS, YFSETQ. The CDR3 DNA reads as TGCGCCAGCAGCTTGGGCCATGGCGATGAGCAGTTCTTC. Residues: CASSLGHGDEQFF. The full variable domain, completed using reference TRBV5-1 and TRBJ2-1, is KAGVTQTPRYLIKTRGQQVTLSCSPISGHRSVSWYQQTPGQGLQFLFEYFSETQRNKGNFPGRFSGRQFSNSRSEMNVSTLELGDSALYLCASSLGHGDEQFFGPGTRLTVL.

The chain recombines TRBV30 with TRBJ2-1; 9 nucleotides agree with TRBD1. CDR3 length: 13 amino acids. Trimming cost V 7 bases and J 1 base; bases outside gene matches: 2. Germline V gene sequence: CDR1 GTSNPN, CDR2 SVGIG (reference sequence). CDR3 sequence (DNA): TGTGCCTCTGACAGGGGGTCCTACAATGAGCAGTTCTTC. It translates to CASDRGSYNEQFF.

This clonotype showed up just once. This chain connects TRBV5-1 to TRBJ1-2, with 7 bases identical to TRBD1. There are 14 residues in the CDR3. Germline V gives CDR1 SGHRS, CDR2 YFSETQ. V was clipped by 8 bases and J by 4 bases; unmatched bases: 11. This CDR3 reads CASSDLRDSYGYTF. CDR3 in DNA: TGCGCCAGTAGTGACCTCCGGGACAGCTATGGCTACACCTTC.

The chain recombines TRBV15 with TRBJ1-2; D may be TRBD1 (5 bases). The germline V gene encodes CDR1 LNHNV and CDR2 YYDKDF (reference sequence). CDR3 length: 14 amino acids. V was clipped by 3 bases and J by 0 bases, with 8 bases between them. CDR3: CATSRDTTNYGYTF. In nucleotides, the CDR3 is TGTGCCACCAGCAGGGACACAACTAACTATGGCTACACCTTC.

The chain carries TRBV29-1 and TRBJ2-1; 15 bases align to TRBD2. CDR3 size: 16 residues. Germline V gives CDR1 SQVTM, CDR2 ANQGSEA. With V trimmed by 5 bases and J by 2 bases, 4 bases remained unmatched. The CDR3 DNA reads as TGCAGCGTTTTCGGACTAGCGGGGGGGCCCTACAATGAGCAGTTCTTC. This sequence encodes CSVFGLAGGPYNEQFF.

CDR3 nucleotide sequence: TGTGCCAGCAGCTCCCAGGGCAGGCCTAATGAAAAACTGTTTTTT. This gives the protein CASSSQGRPNEKLFF. The chain joins TRBV7-9 to TRBJ1-4; TRBD1 might be the D (5 bases). V shed 4 bases and J shed 3 bases, with 12 bases lying between them. There are 15 residues in the CDR3. Germline CDR1 SEHNR, CDR2 FQNEAQ (reference sequence).

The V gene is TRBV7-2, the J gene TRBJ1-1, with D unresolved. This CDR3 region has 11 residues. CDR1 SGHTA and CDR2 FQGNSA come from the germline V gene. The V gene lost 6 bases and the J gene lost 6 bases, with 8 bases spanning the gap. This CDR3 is CASRMSSEAFF. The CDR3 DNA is TGTGCCAGCAGAATGAGTTCTGAAGCTTTCTTT.

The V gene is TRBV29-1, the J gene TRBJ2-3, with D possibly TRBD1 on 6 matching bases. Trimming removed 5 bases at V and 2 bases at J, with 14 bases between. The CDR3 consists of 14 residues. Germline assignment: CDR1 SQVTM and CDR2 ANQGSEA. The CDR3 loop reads CSVSKQGYTDTQYF. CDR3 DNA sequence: TGCAGCGTTAGTAAACAGGGATACACAGATACGCAGTATTTT.

The CDR3 DNA reads TGTGCCAGTAGTATAATGGTCTCCGGAGAGACCCAGTACTTC. It codes for CASSIMVSGETQYF. The V call is TRBV19, the J call TRBJ2-5; unclear D gene. The CDR3 is made up of 14 amino acids. The V gene lost 2 bases and the J gene lost 4 bases, with 11 bases spanning the gap. CDR1 and CDR2 (germline): LNHDA, SQIVND (reference sequence).

The CDR3, as DNA: TGTGCCTGGAGCCGGCTAGTGAACACCGGGGAGCTGTTTTTT. Its translation is CAWSRLVNTGELFF. V is TRBV30 and J is TRBJ2-2; unclear D gene. The CDR3 is 14 amino acids. The germline gives CDR1 GTSNPN, CDR2 SVGIG (reference sequence). The germline V and J ends were trimmed by 3 bases and 1 base, with 9 bases remaining between them.

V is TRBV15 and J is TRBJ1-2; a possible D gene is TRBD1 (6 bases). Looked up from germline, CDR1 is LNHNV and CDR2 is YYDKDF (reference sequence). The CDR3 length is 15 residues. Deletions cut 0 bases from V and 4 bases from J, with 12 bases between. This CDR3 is CATSRDLETGYGYTF. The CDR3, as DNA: TGTGCCACCAGCAGAGATCTGGAGACAGGCTATGGCTACACCTTC.

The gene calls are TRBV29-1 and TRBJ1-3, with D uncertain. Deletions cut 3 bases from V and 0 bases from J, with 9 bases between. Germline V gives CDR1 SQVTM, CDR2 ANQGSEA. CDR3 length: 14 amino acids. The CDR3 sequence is CSVEETRSGNTIYF. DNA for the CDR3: TGCAGCGTTGAGGAGACGCGCTCTGGAAACACCATATATTTT.

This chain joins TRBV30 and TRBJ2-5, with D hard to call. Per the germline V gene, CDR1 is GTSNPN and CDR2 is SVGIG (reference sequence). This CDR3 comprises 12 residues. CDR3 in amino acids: CALDQFQETQYF. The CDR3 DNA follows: TGTGCTCTGGATCAGTTTCAAGAGACCCAGTACTTC.

The CDR3 reads CAIQGDNEQFF. The DNA for the CDR3 is TGTGCCATCCAGGGGGACAATGAGCAGTTCTTC. The chain combines TRBV6-5 with TRBJ2-1; 7 nucleotides agree with TRBD1. The CDR3 runs 11 residues. J gave up 5 bases and V 10 bases, and 2 bases lay outside the gene matches. The germline V gene has CDR1 MNHEY and CDR2 SVGAGI.

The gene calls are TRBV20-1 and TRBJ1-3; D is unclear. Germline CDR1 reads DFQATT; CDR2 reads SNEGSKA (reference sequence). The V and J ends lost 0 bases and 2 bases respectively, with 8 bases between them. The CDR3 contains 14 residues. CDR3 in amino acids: CSARDITAGNTIYF. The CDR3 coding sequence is TGCAGTGCTAGAGATATCACCGCTGGAAACACCATATATTTT.

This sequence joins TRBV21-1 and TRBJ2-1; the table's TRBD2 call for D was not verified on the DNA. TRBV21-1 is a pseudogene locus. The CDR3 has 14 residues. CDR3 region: CATTELALYNEQFF. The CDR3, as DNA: TGTGCCACCACGGAACTAGCGCTCTACAATGAGCAGTTCTTC.

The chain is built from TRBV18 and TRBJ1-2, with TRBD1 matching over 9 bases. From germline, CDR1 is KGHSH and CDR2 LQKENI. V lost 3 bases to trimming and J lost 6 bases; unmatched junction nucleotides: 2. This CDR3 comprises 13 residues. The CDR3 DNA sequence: TGTGCCAGCTCACCCCGGACAGGGGATGGCTACACCTTC. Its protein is CASSPRTGDGYTF.

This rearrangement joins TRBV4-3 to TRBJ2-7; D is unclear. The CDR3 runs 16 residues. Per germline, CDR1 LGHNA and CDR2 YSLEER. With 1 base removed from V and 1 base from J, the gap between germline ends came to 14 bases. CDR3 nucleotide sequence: TGCGCCAGCAGCCAAGTAATAAACCTAGGGTCCTACGAGCAGTACTTC. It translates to CASSQVINLGSYEQYF.

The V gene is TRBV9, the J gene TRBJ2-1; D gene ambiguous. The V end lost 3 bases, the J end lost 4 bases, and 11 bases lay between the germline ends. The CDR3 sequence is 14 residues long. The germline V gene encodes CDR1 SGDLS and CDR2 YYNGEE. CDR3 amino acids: CASSAGRVYNEQFF. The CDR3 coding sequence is TGTGCCAGCAGCGCAGGAAGAGTGTACAATGAGCAGTTCTTC. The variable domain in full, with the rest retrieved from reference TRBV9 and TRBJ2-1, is DSGVTQTPKHLITATGQRVTLRCSPRSGDLSVYWYQQSLDQGLQFLIQYYNGEERAKGNILERFSAQQFPDLHSELNLSSLELGDSALYFCASSAGRVYNEQFFGPGTRLTVL.

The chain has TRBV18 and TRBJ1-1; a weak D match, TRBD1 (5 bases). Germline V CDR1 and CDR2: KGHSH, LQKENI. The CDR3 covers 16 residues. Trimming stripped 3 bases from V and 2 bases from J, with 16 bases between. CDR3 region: CASSPQTVRPNTEAFF. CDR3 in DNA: TGTGCCAGCTCACCCCAGACAGTCAGGCCTAACACTGAAGCTTTCTTT.

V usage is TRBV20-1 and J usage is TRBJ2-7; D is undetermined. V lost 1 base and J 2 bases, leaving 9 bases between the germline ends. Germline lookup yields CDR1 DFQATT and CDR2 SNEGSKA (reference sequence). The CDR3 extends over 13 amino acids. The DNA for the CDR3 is TGCAGTGCTAGAGGACTGGCCACCTACGAGCAGTACTTC. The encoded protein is CSARGLATYEQYF.

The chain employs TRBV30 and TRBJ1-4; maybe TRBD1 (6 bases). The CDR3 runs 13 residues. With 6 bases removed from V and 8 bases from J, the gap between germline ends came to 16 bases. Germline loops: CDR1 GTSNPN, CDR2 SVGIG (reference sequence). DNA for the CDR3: TGTGCCTGCACGGGACAACGAACAGAAAAACTGTTTTTT. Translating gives CACTGQRTEKLFF. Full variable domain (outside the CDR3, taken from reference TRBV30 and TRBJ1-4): SQTIHQWPATLVQPVGSPLSLECTVEGTSNPNLYWYRQAAGRGLQLLFYSVGIGQISSEVPQNLSASRPQDRQFILSSKKLLLSDSGFYLCACTGQRTEKLFFGSGTQLSVL.

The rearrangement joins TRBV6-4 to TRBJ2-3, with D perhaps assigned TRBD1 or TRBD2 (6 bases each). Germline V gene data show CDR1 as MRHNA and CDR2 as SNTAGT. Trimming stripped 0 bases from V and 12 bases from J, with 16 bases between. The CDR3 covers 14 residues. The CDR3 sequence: CASSDSGTRDNQYF. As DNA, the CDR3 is TGTGCCAGCAGTGACTCGGGGACTCGGGACAACCAGTATTTT.

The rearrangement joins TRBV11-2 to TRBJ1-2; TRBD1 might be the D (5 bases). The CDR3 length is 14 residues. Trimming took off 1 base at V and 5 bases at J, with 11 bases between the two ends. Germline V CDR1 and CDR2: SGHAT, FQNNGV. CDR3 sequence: CASSLAIGTYGYTF. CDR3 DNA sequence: TGTGCCAGCAGCTTAGCCATTGGGACTTATGGCTACACCTTC.

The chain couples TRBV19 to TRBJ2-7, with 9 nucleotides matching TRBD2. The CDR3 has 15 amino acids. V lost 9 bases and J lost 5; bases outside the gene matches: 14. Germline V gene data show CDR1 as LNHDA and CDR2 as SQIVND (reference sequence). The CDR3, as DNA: TGTGCCAGCCAGCGCTCCGGGACTAGCTTCAACGAGCAGTACTTC. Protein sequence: CASQRSGTSFNEQYF.

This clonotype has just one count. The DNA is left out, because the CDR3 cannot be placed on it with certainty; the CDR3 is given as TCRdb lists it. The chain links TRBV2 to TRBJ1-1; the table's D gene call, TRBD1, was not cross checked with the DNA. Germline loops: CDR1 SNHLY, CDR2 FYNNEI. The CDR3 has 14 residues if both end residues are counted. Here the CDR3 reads CASILDRADAEAFF.